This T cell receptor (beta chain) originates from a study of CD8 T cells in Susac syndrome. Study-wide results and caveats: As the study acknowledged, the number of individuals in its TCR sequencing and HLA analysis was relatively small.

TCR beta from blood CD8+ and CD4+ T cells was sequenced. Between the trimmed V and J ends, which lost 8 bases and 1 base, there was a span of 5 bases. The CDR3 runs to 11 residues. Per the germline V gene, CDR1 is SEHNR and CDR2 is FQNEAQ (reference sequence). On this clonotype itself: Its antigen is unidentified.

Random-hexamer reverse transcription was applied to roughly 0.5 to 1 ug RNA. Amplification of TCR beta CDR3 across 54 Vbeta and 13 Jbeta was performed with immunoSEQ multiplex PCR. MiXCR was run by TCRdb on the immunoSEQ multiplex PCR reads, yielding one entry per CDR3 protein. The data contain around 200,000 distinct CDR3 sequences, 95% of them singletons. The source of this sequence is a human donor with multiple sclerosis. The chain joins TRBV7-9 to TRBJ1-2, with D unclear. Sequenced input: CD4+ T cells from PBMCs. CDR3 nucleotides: TGTGCCAGCGGGGATAACTATGGCTACACCTTC. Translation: CASGDNYGYTF.